This is a list of T cell receptor beta chains from one sample in a study of OX40 agonist ivuxolimab in advanced cancers. The method was immunoSEQ multiplex PCR; TCRdb's version includes in-frame clones alone and lacks a portion of them. The sample records under 85,000 clones, about nine tenths being singletons. This sample comprised CD4+ or CD8+ T cells sorted from blood, obtained in a trial of the OX40 agonist ivuxolimab. These receptors were taken from an adult with an advanced solid tumor such as melanoma, head and neck, liver or kidney cancer. The CDR3 runs from the conserved cysteine through the conserved F or W. Each record gives: J gene, CDR3 length, D gene, clone size, V gene, CDR3 protein, CDR3 DNA. The D gene is left open where the match is weak. Part of the rows lack a size; the others show once, few, many or a class for expanded clones.

J gene: TRBJ1-5; CDR3 length: 15; D gene: -; clone size: -; V gene: TRBV28; CDR3 protein: CASSRLAVSNQPQHF; CDR3 DNA: TGTGCCAGCAGTCGTCTAGCCGTTAGCAATCAGCCCCAGCATTTT
J gene: TRBJ2-3; CDR3 length: 13; D gene: -; clone size: -; V gene: TRBV19; CDR3 protein: CASIGRGTDTQYF; CDR3 DNA: TGTGCCAGTATAGGCAGGGGAACAGATACGCAGTATTTT
J gene: TRBJ1-4; CDR3 length: 14; D gene: -; clone size: -; V gene: TRBV6-5; CDR3 protein: CASSYDGRSEKLFF; CDR3 DNA: TGTGCCAGCAGTTACGATGGGCGTAGTGAAAAACTGTTTTTT
J gene: TRBJ2-1; CDR3 length: 14; D gene: TRBD2; clone size: -; V gene: TRBV11-3; CDR3 protein: CASLQAGRYNEQFF; CDR3 DNA: TGTGCCAGCCTGCAAGCGGGAAGATACAATGAGCAGTTCTTC
J gene: TRBJ2-1; CDR3 length: 16; D gene: TRBD1; clone size: -; V gene: TRBV14; CDR3 protein: CASSQRDRVGFNEQFF; CDR3 DNA: TGTGCCAGCAGCCAGAGGGACAGGGTGGGGTTCAATGAGCAGTTCTTC
J gene: TRBJ1-2; CDR3 length: 15; D gene: TRBD1; clone size: -; V gene: TRBV27; CDR3 protein: CASRTQGTGGSGYTF; CDR3 DNA: TGTGCCAGCAGGACACAGGGGACAGGGGGCAGTGGCTACACCTTC
J gene: TRBJ1-2; CDR3 length: 13; D gene: -; clone size: once; V gene: TRBV19; CDR3 protein: CATMRDGAGGYTF; CDR3 DNA: TGTGCCACGATGAGGGACGGAGCCGGTGGCTACACCTTC
J gene: TRBJ2-3; CDR3 length: 16; D gene: TRBD1; clone size: -; V gene: TRBV18; CDR3 protein: CASSPLGTGTTDTQYF; CDR3 DNA: TGTGCCAGCTCACCATTGGGGACAGGGACGACAGATACGCAGTATTTT
J gene: TRBJ2-3; CDR3 length: 12; D gene: TRBD2; clone size: -; V gene: TRBV7-9; CDR3 protein: CASRTHGTSEYF; CDR3 DNA: TGTGCCAGCAGAACCCATGGGACTAGCGAGTATTTT
J gene: TRBJ1-3; CDR3 length: 17; D gene: TRBD1; clone size: -; V gene: TRBV6-1; CDR3 protein: CASSATQGQGAGNTIYF; CDR3 DNA: TGTGCCAGCAGTGCGACCCAAGGACAGGGGGCTGGAAACACCATATATTTT
J gene: TRBJ2-1; CDR3 length: 16; D gene: TRBD2; clone size: -; V gene: TRBV5-1; CDR3 protein: CASSGTSGEGGNEQFF; CDR3 DNA: TGCGCCAGCAGCGGGACTAGCGGGGAGGGGGGCAATGAGCAGTTCTTC
J gene: TRBJ2-7; CDR3 length: 15; D gene: TRBD1; clone size: -; V gene: TRBV7-7; CDR3 protein: CASSLGPGQLYEQYF; CDR3 DNA: TGTGCCAGCAGCCTCGGCCCGGGACAGTTATACGAGCAGTACTTC
J gene: TRBJ2-1; CDR3 length: 14; D gene: -; clone size: once; V gene: TRBV10-2; CDR3 protein: CASSESGDYNEQFF; CDR3 DNA: TGCGCCAGCAGTGAGTCGGGAGACTACAATGAGCAGTTCTTC
J gene: TRBJ1-2; CDR3 length: 15; D gene: -; clone size: -; V gene: TRBV7-6; CDR3 protein: CASSPGVRANYGYTF; CDR3 DNA: TGTGCCAGCAGCCCGGGAGTGAGAGCAAACTATGGCTACACCTTC
J gene: TRBJ2-7; CDR3 length: 11; D gene: -; clone size: -; V gene: TRBV20-1; CDR3 protein: CSYQKDSEQYF; CDR3 DNA: TGCAGTTATCAAAAGGACAGCGAGCAGTACTTC
J gene: TRBJ2-5; CDR3 length: 14; D gene: -; clone size: -; V gene: TRBV7-2; CDR3 protein: CASSLGGVQETQYF; CDR3 DNA: TGTGCCAGCAGCTTAGGGGGTGTTCAAGAGACCCAGTACTTC
J gene: TRBJ2-7; CDR3 length: 15; D gene: -; clone size: -; V gene: TRBV12-5; CDR3 protein: CASGLRETATYEQYF; CDR3 DNA: TGTGCTAGTGGTCTCAGGGAGACCGCTACCTACGAGCAGTACTTC
J gene: TRBJ2-3; CDR3 length: 14; D gene: -; clone size: -; V gene: TRBV7-3; CDR3 protein: CASSLVPGADTQYF; CDR3 DNA: TGTGCCAGCAGCTTAGTTCCAGGAGCAGATACGCAGTATTTT
J gene: TRBJ2-1; CDR3 length: 13; D gene: -; clone size: -; V gene: TRBV28; CDR3 protein: CASSSGDYNEQFF; CDR3 DNA: TGTGCCAGCAGTTCGGGGGATTACAATGAGCAGTTCTTC
J gene: TRBJ1-1; CDR3 length: 13; D gene: -; clone size: -; V gene: TRBV19; CDR3 protein: CASSIRVGTEAFF; CDR3 DNA: TGTGCCAGTAGTATCAGGGTTGGCACTGAAGCTTTCTTT
J gene: TRBJ2-1; CDR3 length: 17; D gene: TRBD2; clone size: -; V gene: TRBV12-5; CDR3 protein: CASGFLPLAGVRNEQFF; CDR3 DNA: TGTGCTAGTGGTTTCCTGCCACTAGCGGGAGTTAGGAATGAGCAGTTCTTC
J gene: TRBJ2-1; CDR3 length: 13; D gene: -; clone size: -; V gene: TRBV11-1; CDR3 protein: CASSLTRVNEQFF; CDR3 DNA: TGTGCCAGCAGCTTAACACGGGTTAATGAGCAGTTCTTC
J gene: TRBJ1-5; CDR3 length: 13; D gene: -; clone size: once; V gene: TRBV6-6; CDR3 protein: CASRGRGGQPQHF; CDR3 DNA: TGTGCCAGCAGGGGCAGGGGTGGTCAGCCCCAGCATTTT
J gene: TRBJ1-1; CDR3 length: 14; D gene: -; clone size: -; V gene: TRBV5-5; CDR3 protein: CASSARTVRPEAFF; CDR3 DNA: TGTGCCAGCAGCGCCCGTACAGTTCGTCCTGAAGCTTTCTTT
J gene: TRBJ1-2; CDR3 length: 14; D gene: -; clone size: once; V gene: TRBV5-8; CDR3 protein: CASSLMTGTEGYTF; CDR3 DNA: TGTGCCAGCAGCTTGATGACCGGGACGGAAGGCTACACCTTC
J gene: TRBJ2-1; CDR3 length: 15; D gene: -; clone size: once; V gene: TRBV4-2; CDR3 protein: CASSQVRSGADEQFF; CDR3 DNA: TGTGCCAGCAGCCAAGTGCGGTCAGGGGCCGATGAGCAGTTCTTC
J gene: TRBJ1-4; CDR3 length: 14; D gene: -; clone size: -; V gene: TRBV6-5; CDR3 protein: CASSPRDGREKLFF; CDR3 DNA: TGTGCCAGCAGTCCCCGTGATGGGAGGGAAAAACTGTTTTTT
J gene: TRBJ1-1; CDR3 length: 12; D gene: -; clone size: -; V gene: TRBV6-5; CDR3 protein: CASRRPNTEAFF; CDR3 DNA: TGTGCCAGCAGGCGGCCGAACACTGAAGCTTTCTTT
J gene: TRBJ2-7; CDR3 length: 15; D gene: TRBD2; clone size: -; V gene: TRBV7-2; CDR3 protein: CASSEGLAGAYEQYF; CDR3 DNA: TGTGCCAGCAGCGAGGGACTAGCGGGAGCTTACGAGCAGTACTTC
J gene: TRBJ2-6; CDR3 length: 14; D gene: -; clone size: -; V gene: TRBV7-3; CDR3 protein: CASSPNPGANVLTF; CDR3 DNA: TGTGCCAGCAGCCCAAACCCTGGGGCCAACGTCCTGACTTTC
J gene: TRBJ2-1; CDR3 length: 14; D gene: TRBD2; clone size: -; V gene: TRBV27; CDR3 protein: CASSLTPPGGEQFF; CDR3 DNA: TGTGCCAGCAGTCTGACCCCCCCGGGGGGTGAGCAGTTCTTC